This record covers a single T cell receptor (beta chain). This sample was included in a study of blood T cell repertoires in COVID-19. Turning to the study itself: T cells, B-cell-depleted T cells, or PBMCs supplied cDNA or gDNA.

Original data processing: The authors estimated nucleated cell counts from reference gene primer amplification. TCRdb's table, derived via immunoSEQ multiplex PCR, lists solely in-frame clones and lacks some. That table supplies the V and J calls and clone size; D and trimming were determined from the DNA. Here the sample spans tens of thousands of clones, roughly 90% being singletons. V was pared by 1 base and J by 0 bases, with 9 bases between. Per germline, CDR1 LNHDA and CDR2 SQIVND (reference sequence). The CDR3 totals 15 residues. This TCR came from a man older than 75 in a cohort sampled during active COVID-19. The chain joins TRBV19 to TRBJ1-2; D is ambiguous. Sequencing was carried out using peripheral blood. CDR3 in DNA: TGTGCCAGTAGTATAGTTACGTCAGCTAACTATGGCTACACCTTC. This encodes CASSIVTSANYGYTF.